This entry features one T cell receptor (beta chain) sequence. The data were produced by immunoSEQ multiplex PCR, yet TCRdb's version contains in-frame clones alone and is incomplete. The sample consists of some 360,000 clones, over 75% of them appearing once. This sample was taken from a study of blood T cell repertoires in COVID-19. Across the whole study: T cells, B-cell-depleted T cells, or PBMCs provided the cDNA or gDNA that served as material.

CDR1 is KGHSH, CDR2 LQKENI, per germline. The CDR3 consists of 16 residues. J gave up 6 bases and V 3 bases, and 10 bases lay outside the gene matches. The sequencing input was peripheral blood. The chain recombines TRBV18 with TRBJ1-4, with 7 bases fitting TRBD1. The receptor comes from an older woman with COVID-19, enrolled during active disease. The CDR3 DNA reads as TGTGCCAGCTCACCTGCTCCCGGGACAGCACATGAAAAACTGTTTTTT. This codes for CASSPAPGTAHEKLFF.